The next 13 T cell receptor beta chains were all read from a single sample in a study of blood T cell repertoires in COVID-19. The table came from immunoSEQ multiplex PCR; TCRdb's copy has only in-frame clones and leaves some out. Counted here are approximately 110,000 clones, approximately 70% occurring once; the ten biggest clones make up roughly 6%. Sample: peripheral blood. The receptors come from a man older than 75 with acute or convalescent COVID-19.

This sequence joins TRBV7-2 and TRBJ2-1; TRBD2 might be the D (6 bases). The CDR3 is made up of 15 amino acids. From germline, CDR1 is SGHTA and CDR2 FQGNSA. Trimming cost V 2 bases and J 6 bases, with 14 bases left between them. The CDR3 spells CASSLYGSQANEQFF. The CDR3 nucleotides read TGTGCCAGCAGCTTATACGGGAGCCAAGCCAATGAGCAGTTCTTC.

This clone was observed many times. J is TRBJ2-3 and V is TRBV5-1; 13 bases are shared with TRBD2. Germline V CDR1 and CDR2: SGHRS, YFSETQ. Germline trimming cut 0 bases from V and 6 bases from J; bases unmatched to any gene: 4. The CDR3 length is 16 residues. This CDR3 is CASSLAGTSGTDTQYF. CDR3 DNA: TGCGCCAGCAGCTTGGCCGGGACTAGCGGGACGGATACGCAGTATTTT.

The table lists this clone with a few counts. This sequence joins TRBV30 and TRBJ2-3; D is perhaps TRBD1 (6 bases). The germline V gene has CDR1 GTSNPN and CDR2 SVGIG (reference sequence). V dropped 2 bases and J dropped 4 bases, with 25 bases sitting between them. The CDR3 consists of 18 residues. CDR3 DNA: TGTGCCTGGAGTCCTGGCAGGGGCTCCTTTTTAGGGCCAGATACGCAGTATTTT. Protein: CAWSPGRGSFLGPDTQYF.

In this sample, this clone turned up many times. The chain joins TRBV5-6 to TRBJ1-5, with D maybe TRBD1 (6 bases). V lost 0 bases and J 4 bases, leaving 11 bases between the germline ends. CDR1 is SGHDT, CDR2 YYEEEE, per germline. CDR3 size: 15 residues. The CDR3 DNA sequence: TGTGCCAGCAGCTTGGGGCGTACAGGGAATCAGCCCCAGCATTTT. Its protein product is CASSLGRTGNQPQHF.

This chain uses TRBV5-1 with TRBJ2-5, with D unclear. V gave up 5 bases and J gave up 4 bases, with 9 bases separating them. Germline values: CDR1 SGHRS, CDR2 YFSETQ. This CDR3 spans 12 amino acids. The CDR3 reads CASRDTAETQYF. The CDR3 bases are TGCGCCAGCAGAGATACAGCAGAGACCCAGTACTTC.

This clone was counted a single time. This chain joins TRBV2 and TRBJ1-5, with 7 bases aligning to TRBD1. V gave up 3 bases and J gave up 0 bases; unmatched junction bases: 2. CDR1 and CDR2 from the germline V gene are SNHLY and FYNNEI. CDR3 length: 15 residues. CDR3 DNA: TGTGCCAGCAGTGACCGGGACAGTAGCAATCAGCCCCAGCATTTT. It specifies CASSDRDSSNQPQHF.

As concerns this clone: The same CDR3 also results from other DNA sequences found in this sample. The V call is TRBV10-3, the J call TRBJ1-5; 7 bases map to TRBD1. The CDR3 is 12 amino acids. Germline assignment: CDR1 ENHRY and CDR2 SYGVKD. J lost 7 bases, V lost 5 bases, and 2 bases had no gene match. This CDR3 is CAISQGDQPQHF. The CDR3, as DNA: TGTGCCATCAGTCAGGGGGACCAGCCCCAGCATTTT.

V gene TRBV19 combines with J gene TRBJ2-7, with a weak D call TRBD1 (6 bases). In germline, CDR1 is LNHDA, CDR2 SQIVND (reference sequence). Trimming pared 6 bases from V and 4 bases from J, leaving 22 bases between. CDR3 size: 16 residues. For the CDR3, the DNA is TGTGCCAGTAGGTCAGACGCCTCGGACAGTGCTTACGAGCAGTACTTC. This codes for CASRSDASDSAYEQYF.

The chain couples TRBV6-1 to TRBJ1-1; possible D gene TRBD1, 6 bases. The V and J ends lost 3 bases and 10 bases respectively, with 21 bases between them. The germline CDR1 and CDR2 sequences are MNHNS and SASEGT. This CDR3 spans 15 amino acids. The CDR3 nucleotides are TGTGCCAGCAGTGATAGGGGGTTATCGAACATGGTAGCTTTCTTT. This encodes CASSDRGLSNMVAFF.

In DNA form, the CDR3 reads TGTGCCAGCAGCTCTAGCGGTGAGCAGTTCTTC. Protein sequence: CASSSSGEQFF. The chain has TRBV7-3 and TRBJ2-1; 7 nucleotides agree with TRBD2. This CDR3 region has 11 residues. After removal of 4 bases from V and 9 bases from J, the junction contained 0 bases not matched to a gene. Germline V gene data show CDR1 as SGHTA and CDR2 as FQGTGA.

This clone was counted only a few times. The rearrangement links TRBV5-6 to TRBJ1-3, with D maybe TRBD1 (5 bases). CDR1 SGHDT and CDR2 YYEEEE come from the germline V gene. The V and J ends lost 4 bases and 2 bases respectively, with 13 bases between them. This CDR3 has 15 residues. DNA for the CDR3: TGTGCCAGCAGCGGAGGGGTTACAGCTGGAAACACCATATATTTT. This gives the protein CASSGGVTAGNTIYF.

The rearrangement joins TRBV5-1 to TRBJ2-1; D is possibly TRBD1 (8 bases). The germline CDR1 and CDR2 sequences are SGHRS and YFSETQ. The CDR3 has 13 residues. Trimming removed 4 bases from V and 7 bases from J, with 12 bases in between. CDR3 sequence: CASSLQGGNEQFF. The CDR3 DNA follows: TGCGCCAGCAGCCTACAGGGGGGGAATGAGCAGTTCTTC.

A few counts support this clone. V usage is TRBV2 and J usage is TRBJ1-5, with D possibly TRBD1 on 6 matching bases. The V end was cut by 6 bases, the J end by 3 bases, with 12 bases between. The CDR3 extends over 14 amino acids. Germline V gives CDR1 SNHLY, CDR2 FYNNEI. CDR3 DNA: TGTGCCAGCAGCGCACAGGGCCTCAATCAGCCCCAGCATTTT. Residues: CASSAQGLNQPQHF.